The 22 T cell receptor beta chains reported below all come from one sample, sequenced in a study of blood T cell repertoires in COVID-19. The repertoire was sequenced with immunoSEQ multiplex PCR; TCRdb's copy has only in-frame clones and lacks some. The table shows about 290,000 clones, with 70% to 90% occurring only once. Sequencing was carried out using peripheral blood. The source is a woman in her 50s with active or convalescent COVID-19.

The gene calls are TRBV28 and TRBJ1-1; the D gene is possibly TRBD1 (5 bases). Looked up from germline, CDR1 is MDHEN and CDR2 is SYDVKM. V gave up 7 bases and J gave up 5 bases, with 8 bases separating them. The CDR3 runs 11 residues. CDR3 coding DNA: TGTGCCAGCACCCCAGGGACTGAAGCTTTCTTT. This encodes CASTPGTEAFF.

This chain links TRBV28 with TRBJ1-1; D not resolved. Germline V lookup: CDR1 MDHEN, CDR2 SYDVKM. Deletions cut 6 bases from V and 1 base from J, with 12 bases between. This CDR3 comprises 14 residues. The CDR3, as DNA: TGTGCCAGCAGAACCTCCAGAGGGAACACTGAAGCTTTCTTT. Translation gives CASRTSRGNTEAFF.

The rearrangement links TRBV21-1 to TRBJ2-5; the D call of TRBD1 is as the table states it, not checked on the DNA. TRBV21-1 is reported as a pseudogene. The CDR3 runs 15 residues. The CDR3 nucleotides are TGTGCCAGCGAGACAGGCCCGAGGGAACAAGAGACCCAGTACTTC. Translation: CASETGPREQETQYF.

The chain couples TRBV19 to TRBJ1-2; D gene uncertain. With 5 bases removed from V and 8 bases from J, the gap between germline ends came to 9 bases. The CDR3 loop spans 11 amino acids. Germline loops: CDR1 LNHDA, CDR2 SQIVND (reference sequence). The DNA for the CDR3 is TGTGCCAGTAGTTCCGGTTGGGGCTACACCTTC. It translates to CASSSGWGYTF.

The chain combines TRBV9 with TRBJ2-1, with 7 bases matching TRBD2. The germline gives CDR1 SGDLS, CDR2 YYNGEE. The trim removed 1 base at V and 4 bases at J, leaving 5 bases unmatched. There are 15 residues in the CDR3. The CDR3 coding sequence is TGTGCCAGCAGCGTATCTAGCGGTAAATACAATGAGCAGTTCTTC. Protein sequence: CASSVSSGKYNEQFF.

The J gene is TRBJ2-1, the V gene TRBV9, with 7 bases identical to TRBD2. V was pared by 0 bases and J by 4 bases, with 4 bases of the junction left unmatched. The length of the CDR3 is 15 residues. The germline CDR1 and CDR2 sequences are SGDLS and YYNGEE. Here the CDR3 DNA reads TGTGCCAGCAGCGTAGCTAGCGGAGGTTACAATGAGCAGTTCTTC. It translates to CASSVASGGYNEQFF. The complete variable domain, with remaining parts taken from reference TRBV9 and TRBJ2-1, reads DSGVTQTPKHLITATGQRVTLRCSPRSGDLSVYWYQQSLDQGLQFLIQYYNGEERAKGNILERFSAQQFPDLHSELNLSSLELGDSALYFCASSVASGGYNEQFFGPGTRLTVL.

V is TRBV7-3 and J is TRBJ2-1; TRBD2 matches at 10 bases. Looked up from germline, CDR1 is SGHTA and CDR2 is FQGTGA. This CDR3 has 17 residues. J lost 2 bases, V lost 3 bases, and 7 bases had no gene match. The DNA for the CDR3 is TGTGCCAGCAGCTTCGCTAGCGGGAGTGGGGCCTACAATGAGCAGTTCTTC. This translates into CASSFASGSGAYNEQFF.

J is TRBJ2-1 and V is TRBV5-1; 7 positions match TRBD2. This CDR3 comprises 15 residues. V trimming: 4 bases; J trimming: 5 bases; junction bases outside the gene matches: 9. The germline gives CDR1 SGHRS, CDR2 YFSETQ. The CDR3 sequence: CASSGGYLADNEQFF. The DNA of the CDR3 is TGCGCCAGCAGCGGTGGATATCTAGCGGACAATGAGCAGTTCTTC.

With respect to this clone: The sample contains more than one DNA sequence encoding this CDR3. The chain is built from TRBV30 and TRBJ2-7; 11 bases agree with TRBD2. Germline CDR1 is GTSNPN and CDR2 is SVGIG (reference sequence). V gave up 0 bases and J gave up 6 bases; unmatched junction bases: 7. The CDR3 extends over 15 amino acids. The chain's CDR3 is CAWSVPLAGVSEQYF. The CDR3 nucleotides read TGTGCCTGGAGTGTGCCACTAGCGGGAGTAAGCGAGCAGTACTTC.

The chain uses TRBV5-8 and TRBJ2-7; TRBD2 is a possible D gene (5 bases). V lost 4 bases, J lost 2 bases, and 13 bases lay in between. The CDR3 spans 14 residues. Looked up from germline, CDR1 is SGHTS and CDR2 is YDEGEE. The CDR3 DNA reads as TGTGCCAGCAGCCCCGTCCTCGGGACCTACGAGCAGTACTTC. It codes for CASSPVLGTYEQYF.

The chain uses TRBV7-9 and TRBJ2-7; 7 positions agree with TRBD2. The trim removed 5 bases at V and 1 base at J, leaving 5 bases unmatched. The CDR3 length is 14 residues. Per germline, CDR1 SEHNR and CDR2 FQNEAQ (reference sequence). The CDR3 sequence: CASSAPGGSYEQYF. The DNA for the CDR3 is TGTGCCAGCAGCGCTCCGGGGGGATCCTACGAGCAGTACTTC.

The V gene is TRBV27, the J gene TRBJ2-6; 8 bases map to TRBD1. Germline CDR1 and CDR2: MNHEY and SMNVEV (reference sequence). CDR3 length: 15 residues. V gave up 5 bases and J gave up 12 bases; unmatched junction bases: 12. The CDR3 reads CASSTRTGPMAVLTF. The CDR3 coding sequence is TGTGCCAGCAGTACTAGGACAGGGCCCATGGCCGTCCTGACTTTC.

The V and J genes are TRBV2 and TRBJ2-1, with TRBD2 identical over 8 bases. Germline-derived CDR1 and CDR2 are SNHLY and FYNNEI. V shed 4 bases, J shed 5 bases, and the junction held 10 bases outside the gene matches. The CDR3 covers 16 residues. DNA of the CDR3: TGTGCCAGCAGTGCCGCGTGGCTAGCGGGCGACAATGAGCAGTTCTTC. Translating it yields CASSAAWLAGDNEQFF.

This clone was seen only a few times. V and J are TRBV10-3 and TRBJ1-1; 8 bases map to TRBD1. CDR3 length: 14 residues. Germline assignment: CDR1 ENHRY and CDR2 SYGVKD. V shed 7 bases and J 4 bases; nucleotides not matched to a gene: 8. The CDR3 here is CAITLTGVGTEAFF. CDR3 coding DNA: TGTGCCATCACCTTGACAGGGGTTGGCACTGAAGCTTTCTTT.

This clone was seen a single time. The chain is built from TRBV12-3 or TRBV12-4 and TRBJ1-1; no clear D gene. The CDR3 length is 13 residues. The V end was cut by 7 bases, the J end by 1 base, with 10 bases between. Here the CDR3 reads CASTPRPNTEAFF. For the CDR3, the DNA is TGTGCCAGCACCCCTAGACCGAACACTGAAGCTTTCTTT.

The chain has TRBV2 and TRBJ2-1, with 10 bases that match TRBD2. CDR3 size: 18 residues. The V and J ends lost 6 bases and 4 bases, in that order; junction bases with no gene match: 15. In germline, CDR1 is SNHLY, CDR2 FYNNEI. DNA for the CDR3: TGTGCCAGCAGCTTACTAGCGGGAATGGCTTCGGGTTACAATGAGCAGTTCTTC. Protein product: CASSLLAGMASGYNEQFF. Supplemented by reference TRBV2 and TRBJ2-1, the full variable domain reads EPEVTQTPSHQVTQMGQEVILRCVPISNHLYFYWYRQILGQKVEFLVSFYNNEISEKSEIFDDQFSVERPDGSNFTLKIRSTKLEDSAMYFCASSLLAGMASGYNEQFFGPGTRLTVL.

V usage is TRBV18 and J usage is TRBJ2-3; the match to TRBD1 covers 7 bases. This CDR3 spans 15 amino acids. Germline V lookup: CDR1 KGHSH, CDR2 LQKENI. The V segment lost 5 bases and the J segment 1 base; nucleotides outside the gene matches: 6. CDR3: CASSSGQVGTDTQYF. CDR3 bases: TGTGCCAGCTCATCTGGACAGGTGGGCACAGATACGCAGTATTTT. The full variable domain, its missing parts supplied by reference TRBV18 and TRBJ2-3, is NAGVMQNPRHLVRRRGQEARLRCSPMKGHSHVYWYRQLPEEGLKFMVYLQKENIIDESGMPKERFSAEFPKEGPSILRIQQVVRGDSAAYFCASSSGQVGTDTQYFGPGTRLTVL.

This chain joins TRBV19 and TRBJ1-2, with D uncertain. This CDR3 contains 13 residues. The V gene lost 5 bases and the J gene lost 2 bases, with 9 bases spanning the gap. From germline, CDR1 is LNHDA and CDR2 SQIVND (reference sequence). The CDR3, as DNA: TGTGCCAGTAGTTTTCGCGCAAACTATGGCTACACCTTC. Translating gives CASSFRANYGYTF.

This clone appeared many times. The V call is TRBV5-1, the J call TRBJ2-5; 8 bases agree with TRBD2. Germline CDR1 is SGHRS and CDR2 is YFSETQ. The CDR3 is 14 residues long. The V gene end was trimmed by 5 bases and the J gene end by 2 bases; junction bases not matched to a gene: 5. The CDR3, as DNA: TGCGCCAGCAGTCGTAGCGGGGCTCAAGAGACCCAGTACTTC. Translation: CASSRSGAQETQYF.

V usage is TRBV3-1 (or the pseudogene TRBV3-2) and J usage is TRBJ1-5, with 10 nucleotides matching TRBD1. After removal of 3 bases from V and 2 bases from J, the junction contained 22 bases not matched to a gene. CDR1 is LGHDT, CDR2 YNNKEL, per germline (reference sequence). This CDR3 spans 22 amino acids. CDR3 sequence (DNA): TGTGCCAGCAGCCAGGCTATACTTGTCCGGGACAGGGGACGATTTGGCAATCAGCCCCAGCATTTT. It is translated as CASSQAILVRDRGRFGNQPQHF.

V gene TRBV4-1 combines with J gene TRBJ2-3; D is undetermined. Germline V lookup: CDR1 MGHRA, CDR2 YSYEKL. The CDR3 contains 13 residues. The V and J ends lost 3 bases and 6 bases respectively, with 10 bases between them. The CDR3 region is CASSHPLRDTQYF. As DNA, the CDR3 is TGCGCCAGCAGCCATCCCCTCAGGGATACGCAGTATTTT.

J is TRBJ2-5 and V is TRBV2; D gene unclear. With 0 bases removed from V and 4 bases from J, the gap between germline ends came to 3 bases. The V gene's germline CDR1 is SNHLY and CDR2 FYNNEI. The CDR3 has 12 amino acids. CDR3 in amino acids: CASSEARETQYF. The DNA of the CDR3 is TGTGCCAGCAGTGAAGCGCGAGAGACCCAGTACTTC.